This T cell receptor (beta chain) emerged from a study of OX40 agonist ivuxolimab in advanced cancers. As for the study in general: Hepatocellular carcinoma, melanoma, renal cell or head and neck cancer affected the dose-escalation patients. Partial responses were observed in three patients, of whom one had hepatocellular carcinoma and two had cutaneous melanoma.

As for this clone: Its matching antigen is unknown.

The CDR3 is made up of 14 amino acids. V lost 3 bases and J 0 bases, leaving 8 bases between the germline ends. Germline values: CDR1 LNHDA, CDR2 SQIVND (reference sequence). Study results and limitations: In the 0.1-3.0 mg/kg groups, partial responders showed among the lowest expansion.

Assay used: immunoSEQ multiplex PCR; TCRdb lists only in-frame clones, some missing. The sample carries around 66,000 clones, roughly 80% recorded once. The chain has TRBV19 and TRBJ1-1; D is ambiguous. This receptor was taken from an adult with an advanced solid tumor such as melanoma, head and neck, liver or kidney cancer. This specimen consisted of CD4+ or CD8+ T cells sorted from blood, obtained in a trial of the OX40 agonist ivuxolimab. DNA for the CDR3: TGTGCCAGTAGTATGGACCCAATGAACACTGAAGCTTTCTTT. Translated, it gives CASSMDPMNTEAFF.